Listed here are 7 T cell receptor beta chains from one sample, sequenced in a study of blood T cell repertoires in COVID-19. Measured with immunoSEQ multiplex PCR; TCRdb has only the in-frame clones, and not every one. This table holds approximately 170,000 clones, roughly 85% found once. Material: PBMCs or T cells enriched from blood (not recorded which). The receptors were sampled from a woman between 70 and 85 years old in a cohort exposed to, infected with or recovered from COVID-19 (not recorded which).

The chain uses TRBV27 and TRBJ2-2; the D is unclear. Germline lookup yields CDR1 MNHEY and CDR2 SMNVEV (reference sequence). Trimming left V 6 bases short and J 5 bases short, with 7 bases between. The CDR3 has 12 residues. The CDR3 nucleotides read TGTGCCAGCAGCCCCCAGACCGGGGAGCTGTTTTTT. Encoded protein: CASSPQTGELFF.

J is TRBJ1-3 and V is TRBV30; possibly TRBD1 for D (6 bases). V was trimmed by 2 bases and J by 4 bases, leaving 15 bases between them. Germline V lookup: CDR1 GTSNPN, CDR2 SVGIG (reference sequence). CDR3 size: 15 residues. CDR3 amino acids: CAWSTQGSWGNTIYF. In nucleotides, the CDR3 is TGTGCCTGGAGTACACAGGGTTCGTGGGGAAACACCATATATTTT.

This chain connects TRBV5-1 to TRBJ1-4; D ambiguous. The germline V gene encodes CDR1 SGHRS and CDR2 YFSETQ. The CDR3 runs to 15 residues. Deletions cut 5 bases from V and 0 bases from J, with 11 bases between. CDR3 nucleotide sequence: TGCGCCAGCAGGCTCACCGGGGCAACTAATGAAAAACTGTTTTTT. Residues: CASRLTGATNEKLFF.

The genes are TRBV18 and TRBJ2-7; maybe TRBD1 (5 bases). Germline CDR1 reads KGHSH; CDR2 reads LQKENI. The CDR3 sequence is 14 residues long. The ends were cut back, 6 bases at V and 0 bases at J, with 12 bases in the middle. The CDR3 bases are TGTGCCAGCTCCCCCTGGGGCGGCTCCTACGAGCAGTACTTC. Translating it yields CASSPWGGSYEQYF.

The V gene is TRBV20-1, the J gene TRBJ1-2; D perhaps matches TRBD1 (6 bases). CDR1 DFQATT and CDR2 SNEGSKA come from the germline V gene (reference sequence). The length of the CDR3 is 11 residues. V lost 7 bases, J lost 7 bases, and 13 bases lay in between. CDR3 coding DNA: TGCAGTGTCGGGGGGCTCTTTGGCTACACCTTC. This codes for CSVGGLFGYTF.

The chain recombines TRBV10-1 with TRBJ2-5; 7 bases agree with TRBD1. The CDR3 spans 16 residues. Germline CDR1 is WNHNN and CDR2 is SYGVQD (reference sequence). V lost 5 bases and J lost 5; bases outside the gene matches: 14. The CDR3: CASSQTNDRVGETQYF. The CDR3, as DNA: TGCGCCAGCAGTCAAACCAACGACAGGGTCGGTGAGACCCAGTACTTC.

The rearrangement uses TRBV7-9 and TRBJ2-5, with 7 bases aligning to TRBD2. CDR3 length: 14 amino acids. Germline-derived CDR1 and CDR2 are SEHNR and FQNEAQ (reference sequence). V was pared by 2 bases and J by 4 bases, with 4 bases of the junction left unmatched. Written as DNA, the CDR3 is TGTGCCAGCAGCTTAAATGCGGGAGTAGAGACCCAGTACTTC. Amino acid sequence: CASSLNAGVETQYF.